The clone carrying this T cell receptor beta chain was found a few times. Its antigen remains unidentified. This entry comes from a study of blood T cells in healthy people across ages. V gave up 7 bases and J gave up 0 bases, with 11 bases separating them. CDR1 is MNHEY and CDR2 is SMNVEV in the germline V gene (reference sequence). CDR3 length equals 14 residues. Study-wide points: Underestimates were what the diversity estimates from one million T cells were considered to be. Strong correlation was found linking TCR beta diversity to naive T cell percentage.

A second PCR of roughly 7 to 11 cycles used a sample-barcoded 5' primer and a J-beta primer mix. Via MiXCR, TCRdb re-called the 5' RACE reads, giving one row per CDR3 protein. In the table there are hundreds of thousands of distinct CDR3 sequences, about 48% of which are singletons. It was roughly 10 milliliters of peripheral blood that were drawn from each donor. Each sample gave at least 6.5 million isolated PBMCs. The chain joins TRBV27 to TRBJ2-3; maybe TRBD1 (6 bases). The clonotype originates from a man aged 25 to 40 in good health. The sequencing sample was made of blood. The CDR3: CASTYGQSTDTQYF. Here the CDR3 DNA reads TGTGCCAGCACCTACGGACAGAGCACAGATACGCAGTATTTT.